These 20 T cell receptor beta chains were sequenced from one sample in a study of shared clonotypes between healthy human individuals. Clones were read by immunoSEQ multiplex PCR, and TCRdb kept only the in-frame ones, dropping some. The sample carries 450,000 to 600,000 clones, less than 80% recorded once. Sequencing was carried out using PBMCs. These receptors originate from a woman in her 40s in good health. Some clones in this sample may be carry-over from other donors' samples.

The chain joins TRBV7-6 to TRBJ2-5; 9 bases match TRBD2. V shed 1 base, J shed 1 base, and the junction held 4 bases outside the gene matches. Germline CDR1 is SGHVS and CDR2 is FNYEAQ. The CDR3 length is 16 residues. Here the CDR3 reads CASSLEASGTQETQYF. In DNA, the CDR3 is TGTGCCAGCAGCTTAGAAGCTAGCGGGACCCAAGAGACCCAGTACTTC.

This chain's CDR3 is CASSARDREAEAFF. The CDR3 DNA reads TGTGCCAGTAGTGCCCGGGACAGGGAAGCGGAAGCTTTCTTT. This sequence joins TRBV19 and TRBJ1-1; TRBD1 matches 9 bases. The CDR3 has 14 residues. CDR1 is LNHDA and CDR2 is SQIVND in the germline V gene (reference sequence). V trimming: 5 bases; J trimming: 8 bases; junction bases outside the gene matches: 9.

The rearrangement joins TRBV18 to TRBJ2-1; D is unresolved. With 3 bases removed from V and 4 bases from J, the gap between germline ends came to 13 bases. The CDR3 contains 15 residues. Germline assignment: CDR1 KGHSH and CDR2 LQKENI. Here the CDR3 reads CASSPSTEPYNEQFF. The CDR3 region has the DNA TGTGCCAGCTCACCGAGTACGGAACCTTACAATGAGCAGTTCTTC.

This chain connects TRBV10-3 to TRBJ2-7, with 15 bases aligning to TRBD2. The CDR3 totals 14 residues. Germline V lookup: CDR1 ENHRY, CDR2 SYGVKD. V trimming: 6 bases; J trimming: 6 bases; junction bases outside the gene matches: 3. CDR3 DNA sequence: TGTGCCATCAGCTGGGGACTAGCGGGAGGCGAGCAGTACTTC. Protein sequence: CAISWGLAGGEQYF.

The chain has TRBV7-2 and TRBJ2-3; 14 nucleotides agree with TRBD2. V trimming: 5 bases; J trimming: 5 bases; junction bases outside the gene matches: 3. From germline, CDR1 is SGHTA and CDR2 FQGNSA. The CDR3 runs 15 residues. The CDR3 loop reads CASSPGTSGGDTQYF. The CDR3 DNA is TGTGCCAGCAGCCCAGGGACTAGCGGGGGAGATACGCAGTATTTT.

J is TRBJ2-5 and V is TRBV19, with unresolved D. Germline V gene sequence: CDR1 LNHDA, CDR2 SQIVND (reference sequence). Trimming took 1 base from V and 1 from J, leaving 10 bases between them. This CDR3 has 15 residues. The CDR3 loop is CASSIVWVTQETQYF. For the CDR3, the DNA is TGTGCCAGTAGTATAGTTTGGGTCACCCAAGAGACCCAGTACTTC. The entire variable domain, with the rest obtained from reference TRBV19 and TRBJ2-5, is as follows: DGGITQSPKYLFRKEGQNVTLSCEQNLNHDAMYWYRQDPGQGLRLIYYSQIVNDFQKGDIAEGYSVSREKKESFPLTVTSAQKNPTAFYLCASSIVWVTQETQYFGPGTRLLVL.

V gene TRBV27 combines with J gene TRBJ2-1; D call uncertain. CDR1 is MNHEY, CDR2 SMNVEV, per germline (reference sequence). Trimming removed 5 bases at V and 3 bases at J, with 14 bases between. This CDR3 spans 15 amino acids. CDR3 in amino acids: CASSPYREVYNEQFF. For the CDR3, the DNA is TGTGCCAGCAGTCCCTACAGAGAAGTCTACAATGAGCAGTTCTTC.

This clone was counted ten times or more. The V and J genes are TRBV29-1 and TRBJ2-1, with TRBD2 identical over 8 bases. V lost 3 bases and J lost 0; bases outside the gene matches: 4. CDR1 is SQVTM and CDR2 is ANQGSEA in the germline V gene. The CDR3 runs 15 residues. CDR3 sequence: CSVEGLVPSYNEQFF. The CDR3, as DNA: TGCAGCGTTGAGGGACTAGTTCCCTCCTACAATGAGCAGTTCTTC.

This chain links TRBV5-4 with TRBJ2-5; 9 bases map to TRBD1. The trim removed 4 bases at V and 2 bases at J, leaving 3 bases unmatched. CDR3 size: 14 residues. Germline loops: CDR1 SGHNT, CDR2 YYREEE (reference sequence). The CDR3 region is CASSAGTGQETQYF. The CDR3 DNA sequence: TGTGCCAGCAGCGCCGGGACAGGGCAAGAGACCCAGTACTTC.

This clone was found a few times. Written as DNA, the CDR3 is TGTGCCAGCAGCTTAGAGCCTAGCGGCTACAATGAGCAGTTCTTC. Amino acid sequence: CASSLEPSGYNEQFF. V usage is TRBV7-2 and J usage is TRBJ2-1; TRBD2 matches 7 bases. The CDR3 consists of 15 residues. The germline V gene encodes CDR1 SGHTA and CDR2 FQGNSA. Trimming removed 1 base from V and 3 bases from J; junction bases left unmatched: 3.

This chain connects TRBV27 to TRBJ1-5; TRBD1 is a possible D gene (6 bases). Per the germline V gene, CDR1 is MNHEY and CDR2 is SMNVEV (reference sequence). The CDR3 is 16 residues long. V lost 1 base to trimming and J lost 4 bases, with 14 bases between them. The CDR3 bases are TGTGCCAGCAGTTTATTTGCAGGGGCCACAAATCAGCCCCAGCATTTT. This encodes CASSLFAGATNQPQHF.

The gene calls are TRBV25-1 and TRBJ2-1, with TRBD2 matching 10 bases. Germline V gene lookup returns CDR1 MGHDK and CDR2 SYGVNS. V shed 2 bases and J 10 bases; nucleotides not matched to a gene: 11. This CDR3 comprises 16 residues. The CDR3 coding sequence is TGTGCCAGCAGTGAAGTGCTAGCGGGAGATCCTTGGGAGCAGTTCTTC. Its protein is CASSEVLAGDPWEQFF. Full variable domain (remainder filled in from reference TRBV25-1 and TRBJ2-1): EADIYQTPRYLVIGTGKKITLECSQTMGHDKMYWYQQDPGMELHLIHYSYGVNSTEKGDLSSESTVSRIRTEHFPLTLESARPSHTSQYLCASSEVLAGDPWEQFFGPGTRLTVL.

This chain links TRBV15 with TRBJ1-5; D is perhaps TRBD1 (6 bases). CDR1 is LNHNV and CDR2 is YYDKDF in the germline V gene (reference sequence). The V end was cut by 7 bases, the J end by 5 bases, with 15 bases between. The CDR3 consists of 14 residues. DNA for the CDR3: TGTGCCACCAACCTGGGACACGGGGATCAGCCCCAGCATTTT. This translates into CATNLGHGDQPQHF.

This chain uses TRBV20-1 with TRBJ2-7; D may correspond to TRBD1 or TRBD2 (5 bases each). The J call is doubtful: the DNA matches TRBJ2-5 better. Germline V gene sequence: CDR1 DFQATT, CDR2 SNEGSKA (reference sequence). The CDR3 runs to 11 residues. CDR3 bases: TGCACCCCGGGACGGGAAGAGACCCAGTACTTC. It encodes CTPGREETQYF.

To note about this clone: A read error may explain this, as a much larger clone is one base away. The genes are TRBV9 and TRBJ2-2; D remains unclear. This CDR3 has 12 amino acids. Germline lookup yields CDR1 SGDLS and CDR2 YYNGEE. Trimming pared 0 bases from V and 6 bases from J, leaving 3 bases between. CDR3 sequence reads: CASSVEAGELFF. The CDR3 DNA reads TGTGCCAGCAGCGTAGAGGCCGGGGAGCTGTTTTTT.

The gene calls are TRBV18 and TRBJ1-5; 7 bases align to TRBD1. The germline V gene has CDR1 KGHSH and CDR2 LQKENI. The CDR3 totals 18 residues. V shed 3 bases and J 2 bases; nucleotides not matched to a gene: 13. The CDR3 DNA follows: TGTGCCAGCTCACCCCGGGGGGTGGCCGGACAGGGCAATCAGCCCCAGCATTTT. Translation gives CASSPRGVAGQGNQPQHF.

The V call is TRBV18, the J call TRBJ2-3; perhaps TRBD2 as D (6 bases). From germline, CDR1 is KGHSH and CDR2 LQKENI. This CDR3 region has 17 residues. The germline V and J ends were trimmed by 3 bases and 4 bases, with 20 bases remaining between them. CDR3 in amino acids: CASSPLRVQLAPDTQYF. The CDR3 DNA reads TGTGCCAGCTCACCCCTGAGGGTTCAACTAGCCCCAGATACGCAGTATTTT.

V and J are TRBV21-1 and TRBJ2-7; the table's D call TRBD1 went unverified against the DNA. TRBV21-1 is given as a pseudogene. The CDR3 runs 15 residues. CDR3 nucleotide sequence: TGTGCCAGCAGCAAAACCCAGGGTCATCTCTACGAGCAGTACTTC. As protein: CASSKTQGHLYEQYF.

The chain uses TRBV30 and TRBJ2-7; no definite D call. This CDR3 is 12 amino acids long. V was pared by 0 bases and J by 5 bases, with 8 bases between. CDR1 is GTSNPN and CDR2 is SVGIG in the germline V gene (reference sequence). CDR3 in amino acids: CAWSVPPHEQYF. The CDR3 DNA sequence: TGTGCCTGGAGTGTACCCCCCCACGAGCAGTACTTC.

The chain combines TRBV29-1 with TRBJ2-3; D may correspond to TRBD1 or TRBD2 (9 bases each). Germline assignment: CDR1 SQVTM and CDR2 ANQGSEA. Between the trimmed V and J ends, which lost 7 bases and 5 bases, there was a span of 49 bases. CDR3 length equals 24 residues. DNA for the CDR3: TGCAGCGGCCCCCCGGACAGGGGATCGGGGGGGGCTAGCGGGGTCGAGTGTTTGAGAGATACGCAGTATTTT. Protein: CSGPPDRGSGGASGVECLRDTQYF.